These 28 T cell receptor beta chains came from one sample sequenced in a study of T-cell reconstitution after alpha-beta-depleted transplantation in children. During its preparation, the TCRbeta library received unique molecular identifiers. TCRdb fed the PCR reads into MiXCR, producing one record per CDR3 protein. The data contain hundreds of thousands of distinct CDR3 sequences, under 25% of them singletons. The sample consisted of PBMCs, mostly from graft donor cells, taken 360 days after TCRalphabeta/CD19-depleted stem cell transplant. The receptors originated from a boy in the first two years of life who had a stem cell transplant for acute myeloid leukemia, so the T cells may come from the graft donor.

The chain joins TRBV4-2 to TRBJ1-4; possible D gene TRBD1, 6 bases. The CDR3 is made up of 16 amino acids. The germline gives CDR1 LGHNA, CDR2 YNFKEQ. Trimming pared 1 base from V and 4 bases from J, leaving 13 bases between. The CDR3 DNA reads TGTGCCAGCAGCCAAGTCGCCGGGGGCATTAATGAAAAACTGTTTTTT. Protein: CASSQVAGGINEKLFF.

This CDR3 is CSARDRDRADTQYF. In nucleotides, the CDR3 is TGCAGTGCTAGAGATCGCGATCGCGCAGATACGCAGTATTTT. The chain couples TRBV20-1 to TRBJ2-3, with D uncertain. From germline, CDR1 is DFQATT and CDR2 SNEGSKA (reference sequence). This CDR3 has 14 amino acids. Trimming left V 0 bases short and J 4 bases short, with 11 bases between.

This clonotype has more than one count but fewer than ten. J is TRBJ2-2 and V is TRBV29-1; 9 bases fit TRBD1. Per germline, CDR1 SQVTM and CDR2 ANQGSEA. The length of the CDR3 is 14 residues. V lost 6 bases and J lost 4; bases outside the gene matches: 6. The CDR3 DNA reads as TGCAGCGTCGCGGGACAGGGCTTCACCGGGGAGCTGTTTTTT. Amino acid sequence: CSVAGQGFTGELFF.

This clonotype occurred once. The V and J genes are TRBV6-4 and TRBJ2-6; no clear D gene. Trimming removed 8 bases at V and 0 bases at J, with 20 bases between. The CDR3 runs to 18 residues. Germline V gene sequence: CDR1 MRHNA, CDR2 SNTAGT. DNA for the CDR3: TGTGCCAGCCATGCTCCCCTCATCACGTTCTCTGGGGCCAACGTCCTGACTTTC. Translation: CASHAPLITFSGANVLTF.

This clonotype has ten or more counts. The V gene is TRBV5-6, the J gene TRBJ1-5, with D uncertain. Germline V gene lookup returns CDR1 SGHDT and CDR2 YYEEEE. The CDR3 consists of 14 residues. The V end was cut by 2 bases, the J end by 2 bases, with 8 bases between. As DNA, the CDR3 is TGTGCCAGCAGCTTCGGCACGGGCAATCAGCCCCAGCATTTT. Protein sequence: CASSFGTGNQPQHF. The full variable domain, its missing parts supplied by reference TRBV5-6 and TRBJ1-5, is DAGVTQSPTHLIKTRGQQVTLRCSPKSGHDTVSWYQQALGQGPQFIFQYYEEEERQRGNFPDRFSGHQFPNYSSELNVNALLLGDSALYLCASSFGTGNQPQHFGDGTRLSIL.

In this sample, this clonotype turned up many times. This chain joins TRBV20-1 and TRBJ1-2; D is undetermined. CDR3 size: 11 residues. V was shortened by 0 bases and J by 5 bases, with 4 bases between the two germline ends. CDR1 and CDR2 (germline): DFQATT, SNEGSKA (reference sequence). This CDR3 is CSAREEYGYTF. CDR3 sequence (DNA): TGCAGTGCTAGAGAGGAGTATGGCTACACCTTC.

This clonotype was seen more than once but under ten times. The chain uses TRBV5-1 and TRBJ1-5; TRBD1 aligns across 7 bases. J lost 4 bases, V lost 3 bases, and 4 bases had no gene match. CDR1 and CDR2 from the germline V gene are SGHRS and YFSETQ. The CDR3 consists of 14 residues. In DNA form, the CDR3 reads TGCGCCAGCAGCTGGGGGGACAGTAATCAGCCCCAGCATTTT. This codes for CASSWGDSNQPQHF.

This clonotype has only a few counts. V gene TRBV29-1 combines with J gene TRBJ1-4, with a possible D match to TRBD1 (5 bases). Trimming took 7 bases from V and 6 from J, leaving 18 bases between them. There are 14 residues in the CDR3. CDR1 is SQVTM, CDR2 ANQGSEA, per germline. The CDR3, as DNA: TGCAGCGCTCGGGACGCCCTAGGGGATGAAAAACTGTTTTTT. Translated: CSARDALGDEKLFF.

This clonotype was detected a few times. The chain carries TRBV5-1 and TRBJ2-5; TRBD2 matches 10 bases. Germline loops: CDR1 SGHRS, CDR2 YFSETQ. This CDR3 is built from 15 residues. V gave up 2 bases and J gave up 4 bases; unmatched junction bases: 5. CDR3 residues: CASSLAGGRPETQYF. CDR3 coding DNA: TGCGCCAGCAGCTTAGCGGGGGGGCGACCAGAGACCCAGTACTTC.

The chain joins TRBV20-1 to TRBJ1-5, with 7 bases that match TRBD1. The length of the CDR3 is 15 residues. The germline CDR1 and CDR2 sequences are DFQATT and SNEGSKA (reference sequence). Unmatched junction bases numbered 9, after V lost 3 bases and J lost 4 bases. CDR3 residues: CSARDRQGCNQPQHF. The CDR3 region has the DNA TGCAGTGCTAGGGATCGACAGGGCTGTAATCAGCCCCAGCATTTT.

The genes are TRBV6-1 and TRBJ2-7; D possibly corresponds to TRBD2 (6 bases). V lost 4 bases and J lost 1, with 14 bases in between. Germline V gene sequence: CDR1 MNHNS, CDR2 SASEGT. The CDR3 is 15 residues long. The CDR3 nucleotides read TGTGCCAGCAGTGGTGGGGCTAGCGTATCCTACGAGCAGTACTTC. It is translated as CASSGGASVSYEQYF.

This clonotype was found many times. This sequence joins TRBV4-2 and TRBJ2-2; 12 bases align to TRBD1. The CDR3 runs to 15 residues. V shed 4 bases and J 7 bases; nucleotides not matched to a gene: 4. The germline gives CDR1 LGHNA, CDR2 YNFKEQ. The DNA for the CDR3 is TGTGCCAGCAGCCGGGACAGGGGGCAGGGCGGGGAGCTGTTTTTT. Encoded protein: CASSRDRGQGGELFF.

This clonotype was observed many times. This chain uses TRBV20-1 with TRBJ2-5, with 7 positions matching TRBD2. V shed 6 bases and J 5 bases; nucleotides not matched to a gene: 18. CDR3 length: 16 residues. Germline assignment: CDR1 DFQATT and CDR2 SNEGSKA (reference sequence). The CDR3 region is CSASSLLALTGETQYF. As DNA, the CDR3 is TGCAGTGCCTCCTCCTTACTAGCGTTAACGGGGGAGACCCAGTACTTC.

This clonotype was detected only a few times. In nucleotides, the CDR3 is TGCAGCGTCCCGAAGGACACAGATACGCAGTATTTT. This codes for CSVPKDTDTQYF. V gene TRBV29-1 combines with J gene TRBJ2-3; no firm D call. In germline, CDR1 is SQVTM, CDR2 ANQGSEA. The length of the CDR3 is 12 residues. The germline V and J ends were trimmed by 6 bases and 2 bases, with 9 bases remaining between them.

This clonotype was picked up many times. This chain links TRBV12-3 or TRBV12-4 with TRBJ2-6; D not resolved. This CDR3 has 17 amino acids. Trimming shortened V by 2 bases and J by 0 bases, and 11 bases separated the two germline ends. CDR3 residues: CASSLRPVSSGANVLTF. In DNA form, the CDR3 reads TGTGCCAGCAGTTTAAGGCCTGTAAGCTCTGGGGCCAACGTCCTGACTTTC.

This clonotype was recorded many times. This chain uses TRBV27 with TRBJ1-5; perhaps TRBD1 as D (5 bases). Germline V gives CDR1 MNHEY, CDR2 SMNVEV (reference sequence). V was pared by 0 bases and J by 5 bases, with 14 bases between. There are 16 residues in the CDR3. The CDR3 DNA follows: TGTGCCAGCAGTTTATCGGGTTTAGGGACCTATCAGCCCCAGCATTTT. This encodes CASSLSGLGTYQPQHF.

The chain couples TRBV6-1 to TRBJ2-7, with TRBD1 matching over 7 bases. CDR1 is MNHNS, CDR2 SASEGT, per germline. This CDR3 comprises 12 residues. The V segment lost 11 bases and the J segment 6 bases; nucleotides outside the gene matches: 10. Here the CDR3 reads CASRKRTGEQYV. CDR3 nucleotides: TGTGCCTCCCGGAAGCGGACAGGCGAGCAGTACGTC.

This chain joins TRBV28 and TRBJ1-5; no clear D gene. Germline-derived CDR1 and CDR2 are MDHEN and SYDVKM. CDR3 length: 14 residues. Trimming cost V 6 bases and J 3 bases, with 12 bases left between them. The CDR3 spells CASSKNGYNQPQHF. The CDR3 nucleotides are TGTGCCAGCAGCAAGAACGGGTACAATCAGCCCCAGCATTTT.

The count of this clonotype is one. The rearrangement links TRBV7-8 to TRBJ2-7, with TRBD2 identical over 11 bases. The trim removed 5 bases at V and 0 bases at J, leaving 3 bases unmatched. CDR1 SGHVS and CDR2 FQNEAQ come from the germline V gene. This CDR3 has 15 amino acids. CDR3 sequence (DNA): TGTGCCAGCAGCCGACTAGCGGGGAGCTCCTACGAGCAGTACGTC. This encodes CASSRLAGSSYEQYV.

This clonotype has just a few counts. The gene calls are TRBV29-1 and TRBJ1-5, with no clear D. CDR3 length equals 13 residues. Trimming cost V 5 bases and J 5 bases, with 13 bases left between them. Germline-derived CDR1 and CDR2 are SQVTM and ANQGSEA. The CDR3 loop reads CSVRDGSYQPQHF. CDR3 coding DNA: TGCAGCGTTCGAGACGGAAGTTATCAGCCCCAGCATTTT.

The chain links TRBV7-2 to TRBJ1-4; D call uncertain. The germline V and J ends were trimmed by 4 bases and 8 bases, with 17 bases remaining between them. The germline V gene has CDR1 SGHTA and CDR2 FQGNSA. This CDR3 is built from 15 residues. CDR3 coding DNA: TGTGCCAGCAGCTGGGTGGTCGGGATGGAAGAAAAACTGTTTTTT. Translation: CASSWVVGMEEKLFF.

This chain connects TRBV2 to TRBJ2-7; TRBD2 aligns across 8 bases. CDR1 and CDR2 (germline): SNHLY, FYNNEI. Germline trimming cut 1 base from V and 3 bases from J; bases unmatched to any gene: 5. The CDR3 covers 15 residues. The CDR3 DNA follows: TGTGCCAGCAGTGAAGGATTAGCGGGGATCTACGAGCAGTACGTC. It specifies CASSEGLAGIYEQYV.

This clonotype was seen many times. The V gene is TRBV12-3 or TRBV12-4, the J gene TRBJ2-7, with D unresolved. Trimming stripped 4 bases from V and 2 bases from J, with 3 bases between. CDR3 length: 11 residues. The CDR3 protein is CASSSTYEQYF. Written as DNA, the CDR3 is TGTGCCAGCAGTTCAACCTACGAGCAGTACTTC.

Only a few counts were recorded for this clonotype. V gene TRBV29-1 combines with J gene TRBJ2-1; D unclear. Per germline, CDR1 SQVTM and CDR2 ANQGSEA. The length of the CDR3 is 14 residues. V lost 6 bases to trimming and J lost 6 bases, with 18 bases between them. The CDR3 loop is CSVIPGRSANEQFF. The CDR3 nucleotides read TGCAGCGTCATTCCGGGCCGATCGGCCAATGAGCAGTTCTTC.

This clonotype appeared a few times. CDR3 sequence: CASSNWPLTPYEQYV. Here the CDR3 DNA reads TGTGCCAGCAGCAACTGGCCCTTAACCCCATACGAGCAGTACGTC. The rearrangement joins TRBV21-1 to TRBJ2-7; TRBD2, the table's D call, was not compared with the DNA. TRBV21-1 is a listed pseudogene. The CDR3 sequence is 15 residues long.

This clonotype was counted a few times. Written as DNA, the CDR3 is TGTGCCACCCTGGGGGGCCGGGGGGAAGATACGCAGTATTTT. This translates into CATLGGRGEDTQYF. The genes are TRBV12-3 or TRBV12-4 and TRBJ2-3; a weak D match, TRBD2 (7 bases). Deletions cut 10 bases from V and 5 bases from J, with 19 bases between. CDR3 size: 14 residues.

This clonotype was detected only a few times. The CDR3 DNA reads as TGTGCCAGCAGTAGGCAGGGGGCGACTATGAACACTGAAGCTTTCTTT. It encodes CASSRQGATMNTEAFF. The V gene is TRBV6-1, the J gene TRBJ1-1; 8 bases align to TRBD1. V gave up 5 bases and J gave up 0 bases; unmatched junction bases: 8. Germline V gene sequence: CDR1 MNHNS, CDR2 SASEGT. CDR3 length: 16 amino acids.

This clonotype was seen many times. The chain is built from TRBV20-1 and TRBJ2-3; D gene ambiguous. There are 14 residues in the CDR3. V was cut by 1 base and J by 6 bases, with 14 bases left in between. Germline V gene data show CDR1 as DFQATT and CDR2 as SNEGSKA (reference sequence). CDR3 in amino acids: CSARGVRVLDTQYF. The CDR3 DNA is TGCAGTGCTAGAGGGGTGCGAGTCTTGGATACGCAGTATTTT.